The clone carrying this T cell receptor beta chain has just a few counts. Its cognate antigen is unknown. The CDR3 runs 15 residues. Germline CDR1 and CDR2: SNHLY and FYNNEI. Between the trimmed V and J ends, which lost 5 bases and 2 bases, there was a span of 13 bases. Clones were sequenced by immunoSEQ multiplex PCR, and TCRdb holds only the in-frame ones, with some missing. The sample has about 120,000 clones; approximately 86% are singletons. This sample was taken from a study of cytomegalovirus exposure and HLA in healthy donors. General study points: First-cohort TCR clusters tended to co-occur in the approximately 110 validation repertoires, a later analysis found.

The rearrangement joins TRBV2 to TRBJ2-1; perhaps TRBD2 as D (5 bases). This TCR was recovered from a man aged 18 to 35 in good health and CMV-seropositive. The source material was PBMCs. The CDR3 loop is CASSPQRLTYNEQFF. The CDR3 region has the DNA TGTGCCAGCAGTCCACAGCGGCTGACCTACAATGAGCAGTTCTTC.